The text below deals with one TCR beta chain. TCRdb keeps only in-frame clones here, not all; method: immunoSEQ multiplex PCR. The table records 150,000 to 200,000 clones, 86% of them present only once. V was clipped by 10 bases and J by 8 bases, with 14 bases between them. CDR1 ENHRY and CDR2 SYGVKD come from the germline V gene. The CDR3 has 12 amino acids. The data stem from a study of blood T cell repertoires in COVID-19. Input material: peripheral blood. J is TRBJ1-4 and V is TRBV10-3; possibly TRBD1 for D (5 bases). This clonotype originated in a woman of 80 years or more in a cohort sampled during active or convalescent COVID-19. CDR3 in amino acids: CATTTGGEKLFF. The CDR3 DNA reads TGTGCCACCACGACCGGGGGGGAAAAACTGTTTTTT.